The present T cell receptor (beta chain) was sequenced within a study of cytomegalovirus exposure and HLA in healthy donors. PCR was performed using 60 Vbeta and 13 Jbeta primers. Generated by immunoSEQ multiplex PCR, the TCRdb table keeps only in-frame clones and is missing some. The sample has some 130,000 clones; around 83% are singletons. Trimming took 7 bases from V and 6 from J; bases not matched to a gene: 14. CDR1 SGHDT and CDR2 YYEEEE come from the germline V gene. The CDR3 length is 15 residues. V gene TRBV5-6 combines with J gene TRBJ2-7; 9 bases map to TRBD2. Sequenced: PBMCs. This clonotype was sampled from a girl aged 2 to 10 in good health and CMV-seronegative. The chain's CDR3 is CASSIAGGPMGEQYF. In nucleotides, the CDR3 is TGTGCCAGCTCTATTGCGGGAGGGCCGATGGGCGAGCAGTACTTC.